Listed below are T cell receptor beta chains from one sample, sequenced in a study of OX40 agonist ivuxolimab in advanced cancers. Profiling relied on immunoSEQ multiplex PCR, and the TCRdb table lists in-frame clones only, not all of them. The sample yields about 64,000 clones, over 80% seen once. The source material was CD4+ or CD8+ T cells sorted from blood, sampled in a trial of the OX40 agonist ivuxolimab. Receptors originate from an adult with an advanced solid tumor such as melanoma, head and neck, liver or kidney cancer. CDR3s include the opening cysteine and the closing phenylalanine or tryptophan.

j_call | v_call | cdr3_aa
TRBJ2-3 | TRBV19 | CASSTTGGPDTQYF
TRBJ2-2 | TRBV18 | CASSPGQINTGELFF
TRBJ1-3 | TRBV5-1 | CASSRDSGNTIYF
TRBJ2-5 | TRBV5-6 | CASSLVRDETQYF
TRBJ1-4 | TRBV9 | CASSVGTTSGEKLFF
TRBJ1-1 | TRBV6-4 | CASSFISGQVAFF
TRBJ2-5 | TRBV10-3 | CAISEYGTGAETQYF
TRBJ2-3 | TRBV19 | CASSRAGGSTDTQYF
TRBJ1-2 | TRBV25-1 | CASSGTPTGYTF
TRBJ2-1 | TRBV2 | CASSPLYEQFF